This TCR beta chain was recorded in a study of regulatory T cells in long-lasting Graves disease. Time point of the sample: persistent/refractory GD, antithyroid drugs over 5 years with positive TRAb. Construction of the TCR library relied on RNA isolated from PBMCs. This clonotype was seen repeatedly, ten times or more. From germline, CDR1 is MNHNS and CDR2 SASEGT. CDR3 length: 17 residues. Trimming took 4 bases from V and 2 from J, leaving 20 bases between them. iRepertoire HTBI primers and Arm-PCR of CDR3 regions built TCR beta libraries. MiXCR, applied by TCRdb to the multiplex PCR reads, yields one record per CDR3 protein. The sample includes around 430,000 distinct CDR3 sequences, about 20% of them seen just once.

Sequences were derived from peripheral blood mononuclear cells (PBMCs), sampled when the disease was refractory, from a patient treated with antithyroid drugs. The source of this sequence is a female donor with Graves disease. The rearrangement joins TRBV6-1 to TRBJ1-2; no clear D gene. The CDR3, as DNA: TGTGCCAGCAGTGGCCGGGCAGGCCAACATCGGAACTATGGCTACACCTTC. It encodes CASSGRAGQHRNYGYTF.